Listed here are 21 T cell receptor beta chains from one sample, sequenced in a study of shared clonotypes between healthy human individuals. Naive-designated CD8 cells lacked CD45RO, were positively enriched for CCR7, and omitted terminally differentiated effector memory CD45RA+ cells. Profiling relied on immunoSEQ multiplex PCR, and the TCRdb table lists in-frame clones only, not all of them. The sample lists under 700,000 clones, approximately 95% seen once, with around 0.11% in the top ten. Material: naive CD8+ T cells sorted from blood. The receptors shown here come from a woman aged 25 to 39 in good health.

V gene TRBV27 combines with J gene TRBJ2-5; possible D gene TRBD2, 6 bases. The CDR3 has 15 residues. Germline V gene data show CDR1 as MNHEY and CDR2 as SMNVEV (reference sequence). V lost 3 bases to trimming and J lost 1 base, with 12 bases between them. The CDR3 sequence: CASSFIGSGQETQYF. The CDR3 DNA follows: TGTGCCAGCAGTTTTATAGGTAGCGGCCAAGAGACCCAGTACTTC.

The chain's CDR3 is CASSLTGIGEQFF. The CDR3 bases are TGTGCCAGCAGCTTGACAGGGATTGGTGAGCAGTTCTTC. The chain is built from TRBV5-6 and TRBJ2-1, with D possibly TRBD1 on 6 matching bases. V was pared by 1 base and J by 9 bases, with 11 bases between. The CDR3 is 13 residues long. From germline, CDR1 is SGHDT and CDR2 YYEEEE.

This chain joins TRBV2 and TRBJ2-7, with D perhaps TRBD1 (7 bases). V was cut by 3 bases and J by 3 bases, with 24 bases left in between. This CDR3 comprises 18 residues. Per the germline V gene, CDR1 is SNHLY and CDR2 is FYNNEI. DNA for the CDR3: TGTGCCAGCAGTGACACAACCCGAGGGGGGACAGACATCTACGAGCAGTACTTC. Translating gives CASSDTTRGGTDIYEQYF.

V is TRBV6-1 and J is TRBJ2-7, with D perhaps matching TRBD2 (5 bases). This CDR3 has 15 amino acids. CDR1 MNHNS and CDR2 SASEGT come from the germline V gene. V lost 8 bases, J lost 2 bases, and 19 bases lay in between. CDR3 nucleotide sequence: TGTGCCAGCTCCCAACCCCCGGACTTGACCTACGAGCAGTACTTC. Protein product: CASSQPPDLTYEQYF.

The rearrangement links TRBV4-1 to TRBJ1-5; D uncertain. Germline loops: CDR1 MGHRA, CDR2 YSYEKL. V shed 1 base and J shed 1 base, with 8 bases lying between them. The CDR3 runs to 15 residues. CDR3 coding DNA: TGCGCCAGCAGCCAAGTTTCCGGGAGCAATCAGCCCCAGCATTTT. Its translation is CASSQVSGSNQPQHF.

The gene calls are TRBV9 and TRBJ2-3; TRBD2 aligns across 9 bases. V was clipped by 4 bases and J by 3 bases; unmatched bases: 12. The germline V gene encodes CDR1 SGDLS and CDR2 YYNGEE. The CDR3 length is 17 residues. The CDR3 loop reads CASSPHPGTSSTDTQYF. The CDR3, as DNA: TGTGCCAGCAGCCCTCACCCCGGGACTAGCAGTACAGATACGCAGTATTTT.

The V gene is TRBV13, the J gene TRBJ2-3; D remains ambiguous. CDR3 length equals 13 residues. Germline-derived CDR1 and CDR2 are PRHDT and FYEKMQ (reference sequence). Trimming stripped 3 bases from V and 5 bases from J, with 9 bases between. The CDR3, as DNA: TGTGCCAGCAGCTTCGGTGAACTAGATACGCAGTATTTT. It encodes CASSFGELDTQYF.

V and J are TRBV6-1 and TRBJ2-3, with D uncertain. Germline-derived CDR1 and CDR2 are MNHNS and SASEGT. V dropped 6 bases and J dropped 2 bases, with 12 bases sitting between them. The CDR3 consists of 14 residues. DNA of the CDR3: TGTGCCAGCAGCCATATTTCACACACAGATACGCAGTATTTT. Amino acid sequence: CASSHISHTDTQYF.

The rearrangement links TRBV7-9 to TRBJ2-2; D remains ambiguous. Per the germline V gene, CDR1 is SEHNR and CDR2 is FQNEAQ (reference sequence). This CDR3 region has 14 residues. V shed 1 base and J shed 1 base, with 4 bases lying between them. The CDR3 bases are TGTGCCAGCAGCTTAGTTCAGAACACCGGGGAGCTGTTTTTT. This sequence encodes CASSLVQNTGELFF.

The chain couples TRBV27 to TRBJ2-7; 14 bases fit TRBD2. Germline assignment: CDR1 MNHEY and CDR2 SMNVEV (reference sequence). The trim removed 6 bases at V and 4 bases at J, leaving 14 bases unmatched. CDR3 length equals 18 residues. CDR3 protein: CASSEGTSGSMVAYEQYF. The CDR3 DNA follows: TGTGCCAGCAGCGAAGGGACTAGCGGGAGTATGGTTGCGTACGAGCAGTACTTC.

The chain joins TRBV4-1 to TRBJ1-5; tentative D call: TRBD1 (5 bases). The CDR3 is 15 amino acids. Trimming pared 0 bases from V and 6 bases from J, leaving 12 bases between. The V gene's germline CDR1 is MGHRA and CDR2 YSYEKL. CDR3 bases: TGCGCCAGCAGCCAAGAAGTTGCAGGGATTCAGCCCCAGCATTTT. Translated: CASSQEVAGIQPQHF.

This clone was counted a single time. The rearrangement joins TRBV28 to TRBJ1-1; no reliable D call. Germline CDR1 and CDR2: MDHEN and SYDVKM. The CDR3 contains 13 residues. V lost 5 bases to trimming and J lost 1 base, with 8 bases between them. CDR3 bases: TGTGCCAGCAGTGAAGGCGGGAACACTGAAGCTTTCTTT. It translates to CASSEGGNTEAFF. The full variable domain, completed using reference TRBV28 and TRBJ1-1, is DVKVTQSSRYLVKRTGEKVFLECVQDMDHENMFWYRQDPGLGLRLIYFSYDVKMKEKGDIPEGYSVSREKKERFSLILESASTNQTSMYLCASSEGGNTEAFFGQGTRLTVV.

This chain joins TRBV28 and TRBJ2-3, with D possibly TRBD2 on 5 matching bases. Trimming pared 5 bases from V and 2 bases from J, leaving 17 bases between. The CDR3 is 16 residues long. The germline V gene has CDR1 MDHEN and CDR2 SYDVKM. CDR3 region: CASSQPGPGVTDTQYF. Here the CDR3 DNA reads TGTGCCAGCAGTCAACCGGGCCCCGGGGTCACAGATACGCAGTATTTT.

The chain joins TRBV27 to TRBJ1-1, with 8 bases matching TRBD1. CDR1 is MNHEY, CDR2 SMNVEV, per germline (reference sequence). The CDR3 consists of 15 residues. Losses at the gene ends were 5 bases for V and 5 bases for J; bases not matched to a gene: 10. Written as DNA, the CDR3 is TGTGCCAGCAGTCAATACAGGGGGGTGGGAACTGAAGCTTTCTTT. Translation: CASSQYRGVGTEAFF.

The V call is TRBV27, the J call TRBJ2-7, with D maybe TRBD1 (5 bases). Germline CDR1 reads MNHEY; CDR2 reads SMNVEV (reference sequence). There are 13 residues in the CDR3. The V end was cut by 5 bases, the J end by 3 bases, with 11 bases between. This chain's CDR3 is CASSRQSGYEQYF. The CDR3 DNA is TGTGCCAGCAGTCGACAGTCAGGCTACGAGCAGTACTTC.

This clone was detected only a few times. This chain uses TRBV30 with TRBJ2-2; D is unresolved. The germline gives CDR1 GTSNPN, CDR2 SVGIG (reference sequence). V was cut by 0 bases and J by 1 base, with 12 bases left in between. This CDR3 is 16 amino acids long. The CDR3, as DNA: TGTGCCTGGAGTGTAAACCTACGGATGAACACCGGGGAGCTGTTTTTT. Its translation is CAWSVNLRMNTGELFF.

The V call is TRBV28, the J call TRBJ2-5, with 8 nucleotides matching TRBD1. The J call may be faulty, since TRBJ2-7 better matches the DNA end. This CDR3 spans 12 amino acids. Germline CDR1 MDHEN, CDR2 SYDVKM. CDR3 nucleotide sequence: TGTGCCATACAGGGGGAATTTCACGAGCAGTACTTC. This codes for CAIQGEFHEQYF.

The CDR3 protein is CASRGPAYEQYF. DNA for the CDR3: TGTGCCAGCAGGGGACCTGCCTACGAGCAGTACTTC. The chain combines TRBV2 with TRBJ2-7; D possibly matches TRBD1 or TRBD2 (5 bases each). The CDR3 is 12 amino acids. The ends were cut back, 6 bases at V and 2 bases at J, with 8 bases in the middle. From germline, CDR1 is SNHLY and CDR2 FYNNEI. The variable domain in full, completed from reference TRBV2 and TRBJ2-7, reads EPEVTQTPSHQVTQMGQEVILRCVPISNHLYFYWYRQILGQKVEFLVSFYNNEISEKSEIFDDQFSVERPDGSNFTLKIRSTKLEDSAMYFCASRGPAYEQYFGPGTRLTVT.

The J gene is TRBJ2-5, the V gene TRBV5-1; the match to TRBD1 covers 7 bases. V shed 4 bases, J shed 4 bases, and the junction held 10 bases outside the gene matches. The CDR3 has 15 residues. Germline CDR1 reads SGHRS; CDR2 reads YFSETQ. The CDR3 is CASSADRPRVETQYF. CDR3 DNA sequence: TGCGCCAGCAGCGCGGACAGGCCGAGGGTAGAGACCCAGTACTTC.

The V call is TRBV11-2, the J call TRBJ1-1; D may be TRBD1 (6 bases). Per the germline V gene, CDR1 is SGHAT and CDR2 is FQNNGV. Deletions cut 5 bases from V and 2 bases from J, with 15 bases between. The CDR3 sequence is 15 residues long. CDR3 protein: CASSPWGGRNTEAFF. For the CDR3, the DNA is TGTGCCAGCAGCCCCTGGGGGGGGCGAAACACTGAAGCTTTCTTT.

The chain employs TRBV27 and TRBJ1-2; 8 bases map to TRBD1. The CDR3 runs 16 residues. The germline V gene encodes CDR1 MNHEY and CDR2 SMNVEV (reference sequence). Trimming took 3 bases from V and 1 from J; bases not matched to a gene: 7. The CDR3: CASSLSRTGYNYGYTF. As DNA, the CDR3 is TGTGCCAGCAGTTTGTCAAGGACAGGGTATAACTATGGCTACACCTTC.